This T cell receptor beta chain was profiled in a study of cytomegalovirus exposure and HLA in healthy donors. Study outcomes and limitations: As was reported, the HLA-A and HLA-B alleles of most subjects were accurately predicted from TCR beta sequences. The listing of roughly 160 TCR beta chains classed them as cytomegalovirus-associated. Most TCR beta V segments were productive about 90% or about 30% of the time in an earlier analysis.

As concerns this clone: Its cognate antigen is unknown.

It was with 60 Vbeta and 13 Jbeta primers that the PCR ran. The table came from immunoSEQ multiplex PCR; TCRdb's copy has only in-frame clones and leaves some out. Among 95,000 to 150,000 clones, 70% to 80% were seen once, and the ten largest hold less than 4%. Sequencing was performed on PBMCs. The TCR comes from a man between 35 and 55 years old in good health and CMV-seropositive.

CDR3 protein: CASTGGNTEAFF. The CDR3, as DNA: TGTGCCAGTACAGGGGGCAACACTGAAGCTTTCTTT. V is TRBV4-2 and J is TRBJ1-1; 9 bases match TRBD1. The CDR3 runs 12 residues. Germline values: CDR1 LGHNA, CDR2 YNFKEQ. The V gene end was trimmed by 9 bases and the J gene end by 2 bases; junction bases not matched to a gene: 1.